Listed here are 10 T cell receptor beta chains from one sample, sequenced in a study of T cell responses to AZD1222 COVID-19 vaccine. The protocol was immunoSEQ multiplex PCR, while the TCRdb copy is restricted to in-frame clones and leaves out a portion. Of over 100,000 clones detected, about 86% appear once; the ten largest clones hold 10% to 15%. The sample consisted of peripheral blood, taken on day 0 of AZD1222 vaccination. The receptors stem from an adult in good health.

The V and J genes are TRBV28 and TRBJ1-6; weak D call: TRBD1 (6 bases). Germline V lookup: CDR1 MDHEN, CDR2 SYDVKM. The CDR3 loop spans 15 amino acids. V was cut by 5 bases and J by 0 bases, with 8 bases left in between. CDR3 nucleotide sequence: TGTGCCAGCAGTCTAGGGGGCTCCTATAATTCACCCCTCCACTTT. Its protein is CASSLGGSYNSPLHF. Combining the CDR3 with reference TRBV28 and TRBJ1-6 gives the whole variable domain DVKVTQSSRYLVKRTGEKVFLECVQDMDHENMFWYRQDPGLGLRLIYFSYDVKMKEKGDIPEGYSVSREKKERFSLILESASTNQTSMYLCASSLGGSYNSPLHFGNGTRLTVT.

The CDR3 DNA is TGTGCCAGCAGTTCGACCCCATCCGCAGGGGGGCCTGAAGCTTTCTTT. Its translation is CASSSTPSAGGPEAFF. The V and J genes are TRBV6-5 and TRBJ1-1; 7 positions match TRBD1. The germline gives CDR1 MNHEY, CDR2 SVGAGI. The CDR3 consists of 16 residues. With 4 bases clipped from V and 6 bases from J, the junction kept 14 bases outside the gene matches.

The CDR3 spells CASSLPGGDTKYF. In DNA form, the CDR3 reads TGCGCCAGCAGCTTGCCCGGAGGGGACACCAAGTACTTC. The chain recombines TRBV5-1 with TRBJ2-4; either TRBD1 or TRBD2 may supply D (6 bases each). This CDR3 has 13 amino acids. V was trimmed by 1 base and J by 14 bases, leaving 16 bases between them. CDR1 and CDR2 (germline): SGHRS, YFSETQ.

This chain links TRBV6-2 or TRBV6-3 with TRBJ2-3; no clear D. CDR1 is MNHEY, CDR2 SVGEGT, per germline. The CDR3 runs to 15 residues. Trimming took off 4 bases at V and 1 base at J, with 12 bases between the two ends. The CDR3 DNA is TGTGCCAGCAGTTTTGGAGTTCGAGGCACAGATACGCAGTATTTT. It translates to CASSFGVRGTDTQYF.

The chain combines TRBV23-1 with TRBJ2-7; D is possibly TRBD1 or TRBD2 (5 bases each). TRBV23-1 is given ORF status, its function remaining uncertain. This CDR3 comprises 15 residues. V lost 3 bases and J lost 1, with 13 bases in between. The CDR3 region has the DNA TGCGCCAGCAGTCAGACCGGGACGGAGTCCTACGAGCAGTACTTC. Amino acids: CASSQTGTESYEQYF.

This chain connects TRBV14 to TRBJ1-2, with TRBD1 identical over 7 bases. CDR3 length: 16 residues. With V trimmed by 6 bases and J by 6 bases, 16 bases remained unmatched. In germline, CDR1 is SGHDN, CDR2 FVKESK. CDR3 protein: CASRRQGLGNEDGYTF. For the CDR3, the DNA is TGTGCCAGCAGAAGACAGGGACTGGGGAATGAGGATGGCTACACCTTC.

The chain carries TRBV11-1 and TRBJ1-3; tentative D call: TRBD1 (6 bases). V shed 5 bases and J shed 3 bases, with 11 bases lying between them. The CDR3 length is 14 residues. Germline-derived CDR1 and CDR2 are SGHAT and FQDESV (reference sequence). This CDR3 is CASSEQGSGNTIYF. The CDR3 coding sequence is TGTGCCAGCAGCGAACAGGGAAGTGGAAACACCATATATTTT.

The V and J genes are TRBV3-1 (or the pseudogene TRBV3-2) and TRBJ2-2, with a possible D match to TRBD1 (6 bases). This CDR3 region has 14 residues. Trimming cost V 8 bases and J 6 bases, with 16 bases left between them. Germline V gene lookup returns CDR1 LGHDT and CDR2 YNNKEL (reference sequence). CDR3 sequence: CASGAGEYAGELFF. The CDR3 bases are TGTGCCAGCGGGGCAGGGGAGTATGCCGGGGAGCTGTTTTTT.

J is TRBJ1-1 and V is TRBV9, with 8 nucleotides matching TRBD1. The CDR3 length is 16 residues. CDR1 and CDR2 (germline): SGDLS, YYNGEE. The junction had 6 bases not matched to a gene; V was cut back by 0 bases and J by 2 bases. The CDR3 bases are TGTGCCAGCAGCGTAGTTGACAGGGGTTATAACACTGAAGCTTTCTTT. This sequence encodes CASSVVDRGYNTEAFF.

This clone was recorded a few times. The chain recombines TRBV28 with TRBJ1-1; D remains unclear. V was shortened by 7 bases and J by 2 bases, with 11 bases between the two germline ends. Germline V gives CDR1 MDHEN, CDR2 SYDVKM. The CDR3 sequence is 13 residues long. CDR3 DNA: TGTGCCAGCACTCAATTCGGAAACACTGAAGCTTTCTTT. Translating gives CASTQFGNTEAFF.